Each of the 23 T cell receptor beta chains below was sequenced from the same sample in a study of blood T cell repertoires in COVID-19. Here immunoSEQ multiplex PCR was the method, and the copy in TCRdb shows in-frame clones only, minus some. The sample has under 200,000 clones, around 87% seen once; the top ten hold around 2.3%. The specimen sequenced was peripheral blood. These receptors were taken from a man in his forties with active or convalescent COVID-19.

J is TRBJ1-4 and V is TRBV6-5, with 7 bases aligning to TRBD1. The trim removed 11 bases at V and 7 bases at J, leaving 10 bases unmatched. CDR3 length: 13 residues. The germline V gene encodes CDR1 MNHEY and CDR2 SVGAGI. CDR3 DNA sequence: TGTGCCGGGTCACAGGGGATGGGTGAAAAACTGTTTTTT. It codes for CAGSQGMGEKLFF.

The chain links TRBV20-1 to TRBJ2-7; the match to TRBD1 covers 7 bases. CDR1 is DFQATT and CDR2 is SNEGSKA in the germline V gene (reference sequence). CDR3 length equals 11 residues. J gave up 6 bases and V 5 bases, and 4 bases lay outside the gene matches. The CDR3 region is CSAGTGVEQYF. CDR3 in DNA: TGCAGTGCTGGTACAGGGGTCGAGCAGTACTTC.

This chain joins TRBV2 and TRBJ1-1, with 9 bases fitting TRBD1. This CDR3 spans 15 amino acids. In germline, CDR1 is SNHLY, CDR2 FYNNEI. V shed 6 bases and J 3 bases; nucleotides not matched to a gene: 8. As DNA, the CDR3 is TGTGCCAGCAGCGGGACAGGGAGGGGGGACACTGAAGCTTTCTTT. Translating it yields CASSGTGRGDTEAFF.

The V gene is TRBV5-8, the J gene TRBJ1-2; D call uncertain. The germline V gene has CDR1 SGHTS and CDR2 YDEGEE. The CDR3 length is 11 residues. Trimming took 6 bases from V and 8 from J, leaving 11 bases between them. The CDR3 nucleotides read TGTGCCAGCACCACGGGGAGAGGCTACACCTTC. Encoded protein: CASTTGRGYTF.

This clone was seen once. The rearrangement links TRBV5-1 to TRBJ2-7, with 7 nucleotides matching TRBD1. The germline V gene encodes CDR1 SGHRS and CDR2 YFSETQ. The length of the CDR3 is 15 residues. V was clipped by 0 bases and J by 0 bases; unmatched bases: 3. CDR3 DNA: TGCGCCAGCAGCTTGGGGGCAGGGGGCTCCTACGAGCAGTACTTC. Encoded protein: CASSLGAGGSYEQYF.

This clone was counted between two and nine times. This chain joins TRBV7-3 and TRBJ2-2; TRBD2 might be the D (5 bases). V lost 2 bases, J lost 5 bases, and 12 bases lay in between. Germline lookup yields CDR1 SGHTA and CDR2 FQGTGA. CDR3 length: 15 residues. CDR3 loop: CASSLGSTGTGELFF. The CDR3 coding sequence is TGTGCCAGCAGCTTAGGGTCCACGGGAACCGGGGAGCTGTTTTTT.

The chain uses TRBV30 and TRBJ2-7, with D possibly TRBD2 on 7 matching bases. Germline loops: CDR1 GTSNPN, CDR2 SVGIG (reference sequence). The CDR3 covers 14 residues. Trimming took 2 bases from V and 3 from J, leaving 14 bases between them. CDR3 in DNA: TGTGCCTGGAGTCTCGGGGGGCAGATCTACGAGCAGTACTTC. It translates to CAWSLGGQIYEQYF.

The CDR3 sequence: CASDSRGSNYGYTF. In DNA, the CDR3 is TGTGCTAGTGACTCCAGGGGATCGAACTATGGCTACACCTTC. The V call is TRBV12-5, the J call TRBJ1-2, with a tentative D call TRBD1 (6 bases). V dropped 7 bases and J dropped 2 bases, with 14 bases sitting between them. This CDR3 spans 14 amino acids. Germline CDR1 LGHNT, CDR2 FRNRAP.

The rearrangement joins TRBV4-1 to TRBJ1-5; tentatively, D is TRBD1 (6 bases). CDR1 is MGHRA and CDR2 is YSYEKL in the germline V gene. The CDR3 contains 15 residues. The ends were cut back, 1 base at V and 5 bases at J, with 12 bases in the middle. This chain's CDR3 is CASSQVAQGYQPQHF. CDR3 nucleotides: TGCGCCAGCAGCCAAGTGGCTCAGGGGTATCAGCCCCAGCATTTT.

For the CDR3, the DNA is TGTGCCAGCAGCTTGGCCCAGTATGGCTACACCTTC. Its protein is CASSLAQYGYTF. V and J are TRBV5-6 and TRBJ1-2; no clear D gene. Trimming left V 0 bases short and J 5 bases short, with 5 bases between. From germline, CDR1 is SGHDT and CDR2 YYEEEE. This CDR3 contains 12 residues.

The chain employs TRBV11-3 and TRBJ1-1; D perhaps matches TRBD1 (6 bases). Trimming shortened V by 1 base and J by 4 bases, and 10 bases separated the two germline ends. This CDR3 is built from 14 residues. The germline gives CDR1 SGHNT, CDR2 YENEEA. The CDR3 protein is CASSLGGRVTEAFF. In DNA, the CDR3 is TGTGCCAGCAGCTTAGGGGGGCGTGTCACTGAAGCTTTCTTT.

V and J are TRBV11-2 and TRBJ2-3; TRBD2 matches at 16 bases. V lost 5 bases to trimming and J lost 2 bases; unmatched junction nucleotides: 1. The length of the CDR3 is 16 residues. CDR1 is SGHAT, CDR2 FQNNGV, per germline. The CDR3 bases are TGTGCCAGCAGCGGGACTAGCGGGGGGGCCACAGATACGCAGTATTTT. It translates to CASSGTSGGATDTQYF.

The chain uses TRBV5-4 and TRBJ1-1; D unclear. The CDR3 is 16 residues long. Germline values: CDR1 SGHNT, CDR2 YYREEE (reference sequence). Trimming shortened V by 4 bases and J by 4 bases, and 20 bases separated the two germline ends. The DNA of the CDR3 is TGTGCCAGCAGCGGCGGCGGGAACCCTCGGGGCACTGAAGCTTTCTTT. Its translation is CASSGGGNPRGTEAFF. Filled out from reference TRBV5-4 and TRBJ1-1, the complete variable domain reads ETGVTQSPTHLIKTRGQQVTLRCSSQSGHNTVSWYQQALGQGPQFIFQYYREEENGRGNFPPRFSGLQFPNYSSELNVNALELDDSALYLCASSGGGNPRGTEAFFGQGTRLTVV.

The chain employs TRBV6-6 and TRBJ1-6, with no clear D. CDR3 length: 13 residues. The germline V and J ends were trimmed by 4 bases and 13 bases, with 14 bases remaining between them. The germline V gene has CDR1 MNHNY and CDR2 SVGAGI (reference sequence). The CDR3: CASSLELRQPLHF. DNA for the CDR3: TGTGCCAGCAGTTTAGAGCTGCGGCAGCCCCTCCACTTT.

The chain joins TRBV7-3 to TRBJ1-1; D unresolved. Per the germline V gene, CDR1 is SGHTA and CDR2 is FQGTGA. The CDR3 covers 13 residues. Between the trimmed V and J ends, which lost 2 bases and 4 bases, there was a span of 8 bases. CDR3: CASSLQEGTEAFF. The CDR3 nucleotides read TGTGCCAGCAGCTTACAGGAGGGCACTGAAGCTTTCTTT.

The V call is TRBV7-2, the J call TRBJ1-2; D is possibly TRBD1 (5 bases). This CDR3 has 14 amino acids. Trimming removed 7 bases from V and 4 bases from J, with 16 bases in between. Germline CDR1 is SGHTA and CDR2 is FQGNSA. In nucleotides, the CDR3 is TGTGCCAGCACTCCAGGGCGGACCTCCTATGGCTACACCTTC. Its protein is CASTPGRTSYGYTF.

The chain combines TRBV4-2 with TRBJ1-5; maybe TRBD1 (5 bases). V gave up 1 base and J gave up 5 bases, with 9 bases separating them. Per the germline V gene, CDR1 is LGHNA and CDR2 is YNFKEQ. There are 14 residues in the CDR3. Here the CDR3 DNA reads TGTGCCAGCAGCCAAGTTGGAGGGGATCAGCCCCAGCATTTT. Translation gives CASSQVGGDQPQHF.

J is TRBJ2-1 and V is TRBV4-3, with TRBD1 matching over 11 bases. This CDR3 has 19 residues. Trimming cost V 1 base and J 8 bases; bases outside gene matches: 16. Germline V gives CDR1 LGHNA, CDR2 YSLEER. CDR3 region: CASSQVIEVGQGAKDEQFF. The CDR3 nucleotides read TGCGCCAGCAGCCAAGTTATCGAGGTCGGACAGGGGGCTAAGGATGAGCAGTTCTTC.

This rearrangement joins TRBV9 to TRBJ2-5; a possible D gene is TRBD2 (7 bases). CDR3 length: 12 residues. Trimming shortened V by 8 bases and J by 5 bases, and 13 bases separated the two germline ends. Looked up from germline, CDR1 is SGDLS and CDR2 is YYNGEE. The CDR3 nucleotides read TGTGCCAGTCGGGGGGCCGGGGAGACCCAGTACTTC. It yields the protein CASRGAGETQYF.

The CDR3 protein is CASRSGDDSLNQPQHF. As DNA, the CDR3 is TGTGCCAGCAGATCAGGCGACGACAGTCTAAATCAGCCCCAGCATTTT. J is TRBJ1-5 and V is TRBV27; possibly TRBD1 for D (5 bases). Germline V gene sequence: CDR1 MNHEY, CDR2 SMNVEV (reference sequence). Trimming pared 6 bases from V and 4 bases from J, leaving 19 bases between. CDR3 size: 16 residues.

V is TRBV5-4 and J is TRBJ2-5, with TRBD2 matching 13 bases. This CDR3 comprises 17 residues. Germline assignment: CDR1 SGHNT and CDR2 YYREEE (reference sequence). Trimming took 5 bases from V and 2 from J; bases not matched to a gene: 9. CDR3 coding DNA: TGTGCCAGCAGTTCCGGACTAGCGGGGGACCTTCAAGAGACCCAGTACTTC. Its protein is CASSSGLAGDLQETQYF.

V is TRBV6-6 and J is TRBJ1-1; D is perhaps TRBD1 (5 bases). The germline V and J ends were trimmed by 8 bases and 2 bases, with 15 bases remaining between them. Germline CDR1 MNHNY, CDR2 SVGAGI (reference sequence). The CDR3 is made up of 14 amino acids. The CDR3 region has the DNA TGTGCCAGCGCGGAGGGGAGCCCTAACACTGAAGCTTTCTTT. Encoded protein: CASAEGSPNTEAFF.

This clone has more than one count but fewer than ten. The CDR3 sequence is CAWAGGQNTEAFF. CDR3 DNA: TGTGCCTGGGCAGGGGGTCAGAACACTGAAGCTTTCTTT. The rearrangement links TRBV30 to TRBJ1-1; 7 nucleotides match TRBD1. Germline V lookup: CDR1 GTSNPN, CDR2 SVGIG (reference sequence). The CDR3 spans 13 residues. With 5 bases clipped from V and 1 base from J, the junction kept 4 bases outside the gene matches.